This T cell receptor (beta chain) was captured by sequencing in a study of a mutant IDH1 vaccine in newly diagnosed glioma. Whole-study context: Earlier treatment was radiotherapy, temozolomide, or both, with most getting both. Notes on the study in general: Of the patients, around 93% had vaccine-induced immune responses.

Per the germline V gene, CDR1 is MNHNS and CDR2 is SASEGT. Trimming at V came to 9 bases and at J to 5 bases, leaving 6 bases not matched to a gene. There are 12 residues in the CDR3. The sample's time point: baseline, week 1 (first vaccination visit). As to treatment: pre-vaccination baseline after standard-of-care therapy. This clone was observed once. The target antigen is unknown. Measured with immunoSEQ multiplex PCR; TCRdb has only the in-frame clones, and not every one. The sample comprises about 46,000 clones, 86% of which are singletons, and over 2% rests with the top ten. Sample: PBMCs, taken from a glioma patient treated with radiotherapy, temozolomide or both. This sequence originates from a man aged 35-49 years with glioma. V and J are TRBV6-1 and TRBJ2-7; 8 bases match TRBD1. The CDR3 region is CASFRGRDEQYF. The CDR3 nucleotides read TGTGCCAGTTTCAGGGGGCGGGACGAGCAGTACTTC.